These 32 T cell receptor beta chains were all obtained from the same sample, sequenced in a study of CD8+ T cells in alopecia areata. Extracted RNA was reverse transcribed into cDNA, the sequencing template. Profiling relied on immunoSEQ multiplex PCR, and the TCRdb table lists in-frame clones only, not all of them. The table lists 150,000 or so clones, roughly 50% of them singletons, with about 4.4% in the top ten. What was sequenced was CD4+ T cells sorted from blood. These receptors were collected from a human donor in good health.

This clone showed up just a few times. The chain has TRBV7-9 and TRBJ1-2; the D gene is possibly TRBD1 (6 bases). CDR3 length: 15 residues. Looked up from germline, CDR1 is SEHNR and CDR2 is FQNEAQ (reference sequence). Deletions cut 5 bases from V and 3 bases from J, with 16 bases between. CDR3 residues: CASSLRDNSDYGYTF. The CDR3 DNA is TGTGCCAGCAGCCTCCGGGACAACTCGGACTATGGCTACACCTTC.

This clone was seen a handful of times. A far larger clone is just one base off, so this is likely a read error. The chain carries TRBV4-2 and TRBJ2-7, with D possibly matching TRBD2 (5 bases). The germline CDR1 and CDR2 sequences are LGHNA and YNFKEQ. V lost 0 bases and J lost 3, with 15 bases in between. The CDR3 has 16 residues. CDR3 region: CASSQEGMGALYEQYF. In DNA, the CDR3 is TGTGCCAGCAGCCAAGAAGGGATGGGAGCCCTCTACGAGCAGTACTTC.

This CDR3 reads CSVRTSGRWEQYF. CDR3 nucleotides: TGCAGCGTCCGGACTAGCGGGAGGTGGGAGCAGTACTTC. The rearrangement links TRBV29-1 to TRBJ2-7; 14 bases agree with TRBD2. The CDR3 is 13 amino acids. The J segment lost 7 bases and the V segment lost 6 bases, leaving 5 bases of the junction unmatched. CDR1 and CDR2 from the germline V gene are SQVTM and ANQGSEA.

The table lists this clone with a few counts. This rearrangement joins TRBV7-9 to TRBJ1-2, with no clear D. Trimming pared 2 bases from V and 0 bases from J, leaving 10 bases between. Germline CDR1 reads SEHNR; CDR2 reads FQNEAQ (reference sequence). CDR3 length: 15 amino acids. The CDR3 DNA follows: TGTGCCAGCAGCTTAACTACGGACTCTAACTATGGCTACACCTTC. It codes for CASSLTTDSNYGYTF.

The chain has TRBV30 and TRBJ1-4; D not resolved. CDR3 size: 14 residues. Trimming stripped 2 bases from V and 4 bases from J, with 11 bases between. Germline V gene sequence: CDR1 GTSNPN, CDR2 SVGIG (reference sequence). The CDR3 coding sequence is TGTGCCTGGAGTCTCAGAGACTTTAATGAAAAACTGTTTTTT. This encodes CAWSLRDFNEKLFF.

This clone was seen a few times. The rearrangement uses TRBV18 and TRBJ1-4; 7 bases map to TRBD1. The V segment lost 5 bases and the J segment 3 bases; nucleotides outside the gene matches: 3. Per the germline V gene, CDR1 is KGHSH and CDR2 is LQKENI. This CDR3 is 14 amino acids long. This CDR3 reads CASSSTGANEKLFF. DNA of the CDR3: TGTGCCAGCTCATCTACAGGGGCTAATGAAAAACTGTTTTTT.

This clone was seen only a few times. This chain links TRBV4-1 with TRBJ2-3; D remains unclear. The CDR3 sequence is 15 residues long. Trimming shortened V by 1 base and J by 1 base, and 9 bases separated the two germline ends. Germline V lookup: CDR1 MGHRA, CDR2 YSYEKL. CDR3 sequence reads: CASSQVGWGTDTQYF. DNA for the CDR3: TGCGCCAGCAGCCAAGTAGGCTGGGGCACAGATACGCAGTATTTT.

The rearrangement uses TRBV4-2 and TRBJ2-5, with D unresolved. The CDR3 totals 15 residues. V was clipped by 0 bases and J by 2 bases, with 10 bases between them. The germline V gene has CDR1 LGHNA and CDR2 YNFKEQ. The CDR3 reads CASSQDIAEQETQYF. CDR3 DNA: TGTGCCAGCAGCCAAGATATTGCGGAACAAGAGACCCAGTACTTC.

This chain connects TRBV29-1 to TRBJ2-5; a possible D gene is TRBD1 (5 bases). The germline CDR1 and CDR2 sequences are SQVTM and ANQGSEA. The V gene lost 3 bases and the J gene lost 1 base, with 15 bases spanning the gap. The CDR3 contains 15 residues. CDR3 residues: CSVEGRMAVQETQYF. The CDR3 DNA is TGCAGCGTTGAGGGGCGGATGGCGGTCCAAGAGACCCAGTACTTC.

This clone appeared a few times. This chain's CDR3 is CASSYKGGTVGNTIYF. The CDR3, as DNA: TGTGCCAGCAGTTACAAGGGAGGAACTGTTGGAAACACCATATATTTT. This sequence joins TRBV6-5 and TRBJ1-3; D unclear. The germline V gene encodes CDR1 MNHEY and CDR2 SVGAGI. The ends were cut back, 2 bases at V and 3 bases at J, with 14 bases in the middle. The CDR3 length is 16 residues.

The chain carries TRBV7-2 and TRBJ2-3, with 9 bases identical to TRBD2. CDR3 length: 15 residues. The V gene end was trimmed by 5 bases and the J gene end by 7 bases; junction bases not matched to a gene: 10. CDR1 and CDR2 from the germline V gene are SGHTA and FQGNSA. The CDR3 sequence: CASSPPGLAGHTQYF. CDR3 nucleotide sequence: TGTGCCAGCAGCCCTCCGGGACTAGCAGGTCATACGCAGTATTTT. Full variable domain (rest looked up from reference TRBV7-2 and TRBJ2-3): GAGVSQSPSNKVTEKGKDVELRCDPISGHTALYWYRQSLGQGLEFLIYFQGNSAPDKSGLPSDRFSAERTGGSVSTLTIQRTQQEDSAVYLCASSPPGLAGHTQYFGPGTRLTVL.

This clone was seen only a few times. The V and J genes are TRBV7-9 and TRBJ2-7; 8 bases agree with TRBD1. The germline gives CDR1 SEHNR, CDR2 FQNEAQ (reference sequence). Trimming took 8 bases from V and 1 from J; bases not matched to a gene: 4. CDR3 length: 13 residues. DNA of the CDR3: TGTGCCAGCGAGGACAGGGCTTCCTACGAGCAGTACTTC. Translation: CASEDRASYEQYF.

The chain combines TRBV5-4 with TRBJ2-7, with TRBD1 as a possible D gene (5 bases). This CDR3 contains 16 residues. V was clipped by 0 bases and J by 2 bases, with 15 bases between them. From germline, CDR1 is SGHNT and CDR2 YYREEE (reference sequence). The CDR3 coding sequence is TGTGCCAGCAGCTTGGGGGGCGTGTACTCTACCTACGAGCAGTACTTC. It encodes CASSLGGVYSTYEQYF.

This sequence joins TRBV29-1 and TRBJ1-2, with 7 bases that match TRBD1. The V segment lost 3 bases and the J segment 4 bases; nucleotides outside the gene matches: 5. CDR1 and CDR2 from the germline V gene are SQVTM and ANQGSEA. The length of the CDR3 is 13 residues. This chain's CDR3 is CSVEGRQGYGYTF. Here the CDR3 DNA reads TGCAGCGTTGAGGGACGACAGGGCTATGGCTACACCTTC.

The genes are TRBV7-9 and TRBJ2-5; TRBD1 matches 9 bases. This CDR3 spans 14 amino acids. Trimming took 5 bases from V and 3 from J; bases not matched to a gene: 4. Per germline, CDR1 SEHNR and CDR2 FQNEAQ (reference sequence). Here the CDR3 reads CASSLTGGKETQYF. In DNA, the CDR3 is TGTGCCAGCAGCCTGACAGGGGGAAAAGAGACCCAGTACTTC.

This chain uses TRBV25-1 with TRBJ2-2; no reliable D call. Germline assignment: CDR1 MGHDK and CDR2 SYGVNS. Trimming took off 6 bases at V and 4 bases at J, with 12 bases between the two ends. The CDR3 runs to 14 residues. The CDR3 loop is CASRGSKATGELFF. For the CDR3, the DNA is TGTGCCAGCAGAGGCTCCAAGGCCACCGGGGAGCTGTTTTTT.

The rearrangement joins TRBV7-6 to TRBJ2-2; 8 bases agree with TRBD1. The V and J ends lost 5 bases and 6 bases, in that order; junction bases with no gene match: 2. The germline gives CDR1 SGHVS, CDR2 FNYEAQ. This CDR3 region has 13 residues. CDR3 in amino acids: CASSTTGAGELFF. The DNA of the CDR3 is TGTGCCAGCAGCACGACAGGGGCCGGGGAGCTGTTTTTT.

CDR3 sequence reads: CASSPSHINTGELFF. CDR3 coding DNA: TGTGCCAGCAGCCCGAGCCATATAAACACCGGGGAGCTGTTTTTT. The rearrangement links TRBV2 to TRBJ2-2, with D unclear. Trimming stripped 6 bases from V and 2 bases from J, with 13 bases between. The germline V gene has CDR1 SNHLY and CDR2 FYNNEI. CDR3 length: 15 residues.

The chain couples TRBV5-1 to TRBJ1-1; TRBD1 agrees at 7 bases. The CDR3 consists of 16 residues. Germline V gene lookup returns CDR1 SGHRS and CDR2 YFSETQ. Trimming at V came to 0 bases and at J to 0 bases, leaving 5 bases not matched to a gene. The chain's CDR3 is CASSLAAGQMNTEAFF. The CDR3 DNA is TGCGCCAGCAGCTTGGCCGCGGGACAGATGAACACTGAAGCTTTCTTT.

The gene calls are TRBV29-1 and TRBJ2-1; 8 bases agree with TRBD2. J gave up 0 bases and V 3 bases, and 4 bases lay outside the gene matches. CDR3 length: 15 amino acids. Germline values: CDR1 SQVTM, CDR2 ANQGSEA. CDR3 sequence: CSVETGRASYNEQFF. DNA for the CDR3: TGCAGCGTTGAGACCGGGAGGGCCTCCTACAATGAGCAGTTCTTC.

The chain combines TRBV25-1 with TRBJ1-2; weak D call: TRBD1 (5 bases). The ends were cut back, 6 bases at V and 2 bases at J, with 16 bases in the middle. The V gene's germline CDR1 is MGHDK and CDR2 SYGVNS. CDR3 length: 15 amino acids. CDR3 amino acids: CASSGVGRTNYGYTF. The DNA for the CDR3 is TGTGCCAGCAGCGGAGTGGGACGGACAAACTATGGCTACACCTTC.

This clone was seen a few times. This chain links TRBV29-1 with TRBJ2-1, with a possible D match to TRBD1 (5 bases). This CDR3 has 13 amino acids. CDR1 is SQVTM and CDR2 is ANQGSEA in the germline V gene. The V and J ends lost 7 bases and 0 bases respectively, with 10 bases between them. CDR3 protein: CSGTRNSYNEQFF. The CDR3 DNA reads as TGCAGCGGGACACGCAACTCCTACAATGAGCAGTTCTTC.

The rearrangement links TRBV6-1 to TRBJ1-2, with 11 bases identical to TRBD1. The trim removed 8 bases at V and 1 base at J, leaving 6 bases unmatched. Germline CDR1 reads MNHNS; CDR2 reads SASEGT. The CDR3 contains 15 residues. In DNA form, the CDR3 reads TGTGCCAGCCGTCGGGACAGGGGGAGTAACTATGGCTACACCTTC. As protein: CASRRDRGSNYGYTF.

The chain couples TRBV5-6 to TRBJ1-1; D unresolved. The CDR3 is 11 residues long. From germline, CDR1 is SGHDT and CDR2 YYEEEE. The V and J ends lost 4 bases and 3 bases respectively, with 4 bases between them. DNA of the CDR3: TGTGCCAGCAGCATGGACACTGAAGCTTTCTTT. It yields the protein CASSMDTEAFF.

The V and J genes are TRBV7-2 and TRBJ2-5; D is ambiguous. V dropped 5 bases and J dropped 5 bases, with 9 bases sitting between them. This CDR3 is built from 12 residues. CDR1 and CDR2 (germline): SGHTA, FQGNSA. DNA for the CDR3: TGTGCCAGCAGCCTGGGGTTGGAGACCCAGTACTTC. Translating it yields CASSLGLETQYF.

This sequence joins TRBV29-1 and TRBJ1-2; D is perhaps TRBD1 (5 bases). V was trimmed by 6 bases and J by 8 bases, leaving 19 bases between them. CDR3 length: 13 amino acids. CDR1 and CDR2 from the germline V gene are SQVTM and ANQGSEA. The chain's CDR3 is CSVRDSAPRGYTF. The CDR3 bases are TGCAGCGTACGCGACAGTGCCCCGCGGGGCTACACCTTC. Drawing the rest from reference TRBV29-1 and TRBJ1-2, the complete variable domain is SAVISQKPSRDICQRGTSLTIQCQVDSQVTMMFWYRQQPGQSLTLIATANQGSEATYESGFVIDKFPISRPNLTFSTLTVSNMSPEDSSIYLCSVRDSAPRGYTFGSGTRLTVV.

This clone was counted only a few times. CDR3 sequence (DNA): TGTGCCAGCAGCTTATCTGGCGGGTTGGCGGACGAGCAGTACTTC. Residues: CASSLSGGLADEQYF. V is TRBV7-9 and J is TRBJ2-7; D possibly corresponds to TRBD2 (5 bases). This CDR3 spans 15 amino acids. The V gene lost 2 bases and the J gene lost 5 bases, with 16 bases spanning the gap. Germline V gives CDR1 SEHNR, CDR2 FQNEAQ (reference sequence).

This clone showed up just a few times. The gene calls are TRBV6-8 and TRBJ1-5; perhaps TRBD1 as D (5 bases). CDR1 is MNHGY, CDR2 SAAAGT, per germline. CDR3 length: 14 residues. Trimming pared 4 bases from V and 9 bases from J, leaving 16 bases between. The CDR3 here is CASSLHQGIGPQHF. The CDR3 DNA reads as TGTGCCAGCAGTTTGCACCAGGGTATCGGGCCCCAGCATTTT.

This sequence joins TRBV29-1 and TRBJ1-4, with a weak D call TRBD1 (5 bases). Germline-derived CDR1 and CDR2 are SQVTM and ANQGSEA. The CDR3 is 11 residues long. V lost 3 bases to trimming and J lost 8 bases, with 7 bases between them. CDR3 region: CSVDDREKLFF. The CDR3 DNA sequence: TGCAGCGTTGACGACAGAGAAAAACTGTTTTTT.

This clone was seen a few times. For the CDR3, the DNA is TGTGCCAGCAGTGTGGGCAGGGCACAAGAGACCCAGTACTTC. Its translation: CASSVGRAQETQYF. The chain carries TRBV25-1 and TRBJ2-5, with D perhaps matching TRBD1 (5 bases). The V end was cut by 4 bases, the J end by 2 bases, with 11 bases between. Germline-derived CDR1 and CDR2 are MGHDK and SYGVNS. This CDR3 comprises 14 residues. The entire variable domain, with the rest obtained from reference TRBV25-1 and TRBJ2-5, is as follows: EADIYQTPRYLVIGTGKKITLECSQTMGHDKMYWYQQDPGMELHLIHYSYGVNSTEKGDLSSESTVSRIRTEHFPLTLESARPSHTSQYLCASSVGRAQETQYFGPGTRLLVL.

The CDR3 protein is CASRDRGFYEQYF. In nucleotides, the CDR3 is TGTGCCAGCAGGGACAGGGGGTTCTACGAGCAGTACTTC. The J gene is TRBJ2-7, the V gene TRBV28; TRBD1 matches at 10 bases. The CDR3 runs to 13 residues. The junction had 2 bases not matched to a gene; V was cut back by 6 bases and J by 3 bases. Germline CDR1 and CDR2: MDHEN and SYDVKM. The variable domain in full, with the rest retrieved from reference TRBV28 and TRBJ2-7, is DVKVTQSSRYLVKRTGEKVFLECVQDMDHENMFWYRQDPGLGLRLIYFSYDVKMKEKGDIPEGYSVSREKKERFSLILESASTNQTSMYLCASRDRGFYEQYFGPGTRLTVT.

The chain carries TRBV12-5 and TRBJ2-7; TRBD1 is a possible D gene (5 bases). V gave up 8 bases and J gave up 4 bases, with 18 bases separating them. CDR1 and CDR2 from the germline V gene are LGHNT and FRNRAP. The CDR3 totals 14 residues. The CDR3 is CASYPPFAGYEQYF. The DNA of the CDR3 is TGTGCTAGTTACCCACCGTTTGCAGGGTACGAGCAGTACTTC.